The text below deals with one TCR beta chain. This CDR3 has 16 residues. The germline V gene has CDR1 SGHRS and CDR2 YFSETQ. Trimming cost V 4 bases and J 6 bases; bases outside gene matches: 11. This sample was taken from a study of shared clonotypes between healthy human individuals. Investigators spread the genomic DNA of each subset evenly over several immunoSEQ plates. An approximately 180 ng quantity of DNA, 25,000 to 30,000 T cell genomes, went into the sorted-subset replicate PCRs. TCRdb's table, derived via immunoSEQ multiplex PCR, lists solely in-frame clones and lacks some. The sample holds approximately 2.3 million clones, 85% to 95% seen once.

The chain joins TRBV5-1 to TRBJ2-3; 10 nucleotides match TRBD2. Sequencing used naive CD4+ T cells from PBMCs. Specified subset: CD45RA+ positively selected. The TCR comes from a man aged 18 to 35 in good health. Some clones in this sample may be carry-over from other donors' samples. The CDR3 DNA reads as TGCGCCAGCAGCCCTAGCGGGAGCCCCGCAGGGGATACGCAGTATTTT. It encodes CASSPSGSPAGDTQYF.